The 31 T cell receptor beta chains in this list originate from one sample, sequenced in a study of T cell responses to AZD1222 COVID-19 vaccine. TCRdb's copy holds only in-frame clones and misses some; the assay was immunoSEQ multiplex PCR. Of more than 110,000 clones listed, 92% are singletons. The material sequenced was peripheral blood, taken 28 days after the second AZD1222 dose. These receptors originate from an adult who received the AZD1222 COVID-19 vaccine.

The rearrangement links TRBV7-9 to TRBJ1-2; TRBD1 might be the D (6 bases). This CDR3 spans 17 amino acids. The germline CDR1 and CDR2 sequences are SEHNR and FQNEAQ (reference sequence). V gave up 4 bases and J gave up 4 bases, with 22 bases separating them. CDR3 nucleotide sequence: TGTGCCAGCAGCTCCAGGGGCGCCGGCCTTGACCTCTATGGCTACACCTTC. Translation: CASSSRGAGLDLYGYTF.

The rearrangement links TRBV4-1 to TRBJ2-5; TRBD2 might be the D (5 bases). Deletions cut 0 bases from V and 0 bases from J, with 8 bases between. The CDR3 has 15 residues. Per the germline V gene, CDR1 is MGHRA and CDR2 is YSYEKL. The CDR3 reads CASSQEGADQETQYF. The CDR3 bases are TGCGCCAGCAGCCAAGAAGGAGCGGACCAAGAGACCCAGTACTTC.

The J gene is TRBJ2-5, the V gene TRBV19, with D perhaps TRBD2 (5 bases). This CDR3 is built from 14 residues. Trimming stripped 5 bases from V and 5 bases from J, with 15 bases between. Germline V gives CDR1 LNHDA, CDR2 SQIVND (reference sequence). Here the CDR3 DNA reads TGTGCCAGTAGTTCCGGGGATCGGTGGGAGACCCAGTACTTC. Translated: CASSSGDRWETQYF.

The chain is built from TRBV3-1 (or the pseudogene TRBV3-2) and TRBJ2-2, with 7 bases identical to TRBD1. The CDR3 is made up of 15 amino acids. The V gene end was trimmed by 11 bases and the J gene end by 0 bases; junction bases not matched to a gene: 9. Germline V gene sequence: CDR1 LGHDT, CDR2 YNNKEL (reference sequence). The DNA of the CDR3 is TGTGCCGCGAGACAGGGTTTCGCGAACACCGGGGAGCTGTTTTTT. Translation: CAARQGFANTGELFF.

This rearrangement joins TRBV6-6 to TRBJ2-2; D uncertain. The CDR3 has 12 amino acids. Germline CDR1 reads MNHNY; CDR2 reads SVGAGI (reference sequence). V lost 7 bases and J lost 3, with 6 bases in between. This CDR3 reads CASTVYTGELFF. DNA of the CDR3: TGTGCCAGCACCGTTTACACCGGGGAGCTGTTTTTT.

This chain uses TRBV12-3 or TRBV12-4 with TRBJ2-7; D is possibly TRBD2 (7 bases). This CDR3 region has 13 residues. V shed 5 bases and J shed 9 bases, with 17 bases lying between them. The CDR3 is CASSLRGGSGQYF. The DNA of the CDR3 is TGTGCCAGCAGTCTTAGGGGGGGGAGCGGGCAGTACTTC.

V gene TRBV5-6 combines with J gene TRBJ2-7, with D perhaps matching TRBD1 (6 bases). Germline CDR1 and CDR2: SGHDT and YYEEEE. The CDR3 runs to 11 residues. In DNA form, the CDR3 reads TGTGCTACCAGCAGGGGTCACGAGCAGTACTTC. This sequence encodes CATSRGHEQYF. The whole variable domain, remainder taken from reference TRBV5-6 and TRBJ2-7, is DAGVTQSPTHLIKTRGQQVTLRCSPKSGHDTVSWYQQALGQGPQFIFQYYEEEERQRGNFPDRFSGHQFPNYSSELNVNALLLGDSALYLCATSRGHEQYFGPGTRLTVT.

The J gene is TRBJ2-7, the V gene TRBV2; TRBD2 is a possible D gene (5 bases). The CDR3 runs 14 residues. V dropped 0 bases and J dropped 7 bases, with 13 bases sitting between them. Germline V gene sequence: CDR1 SNHLY, CDR2 FYNNEI. For the CDR3, the DNA is TGTGCCAGCAGTGAAGCTAGCGAATGGAGGGAGCAGTACTTC. This translates into CASSEASEWREQYF.

The genes are TRBV19 and TRBJ2-1, with 8 positions matching TRBD2. Trimming removed 6 bases from V and 7 bases from J; junction bases left unmatched: 11. This CDR3 has 15 amino acids. Germline CDR1 and CDR2: LNHDA and SQIVND (reference sequence). As DNA, the CDR3 is TGTGCCAGTAGAACCAGGCGGGGGGCGCGTAATGAGCAGTTCTTC. It translates to CASRTRRGARNEQFF.

This chain connects TRBV25-1 to TRBJ1-1; maybe TRBD1 (5 bases). The CDR3 contains 16 residues. From germline, CDR1 is MGHDK and CDR2 SYGVNS. Trimming stripped 0 bases from V and 1 base from J, with 12 bases between. The CDR3 loop reads CASSEYSAGRNTEAFF. The CDR3 region has the DNA TGTGCCAGCAGTGAATATTCGGCAGGGAGGAACACTGAAGCTTTCTTT.

This clone came up once. This chain uses TRBV4-2 with TRBJ2-7; 7 positions match TRBD1. CDR1 and CDR2 from the germline V gene are LGHNA and YNFKEQ. The CDR3 extends over 15 amino acids. V trimming: 8 bases; J trimming: 1 base; junction bases outside the gene matches: 11. CDR3 nucleotide sequence: TGTGCCAGCCGTCCGTCAGGGGGACAGTCCTACGAGCAGTACTTC. Translation: CASRPSGGQSYEQYF.

J is TRBJ2-1 and V is TRBV12-5, with D uncertain. The CDR3 runs to 13 residues. V lost 3 bases, J lost 4 bases, and 7 bases lay in between. In germline, CDR1 is LGHNT, CDR2 FRNRAP. CDR3 sequence (DNA): TGTGCTAGTGGTTTTGAGCGTTACAATGAGCAGTTCTTC. The encoded protein is CASGFERYNEQFF.

This clone was recorded once. V is TRBV28 and J is TRBJ2-7, with a tentative D call TRBD1 (5 bases). This CDR3 comprises 13 residues. Germline V gives CDR1 MDHEN, CDR2 SYDVKM. Trimming took off 6 bases at V and 6 bases at J, with 15 bases between the two ends. The CDR3, as DNA: TGTGCCAGCAGCTTAATTCCCCAGGGCGAGCAGTACTTC. Translation: CASSLIPQGEQYF.

V gene TRBV7-6 combines with J gene TRBJ1-1; D not certain. The CDR3 is 13 amino acids. Trimming pared 2 bases from V and 1 base from J, leaving 5 bases between. The germline CDR1 and CDR2 sequences are SGHVS and FNYEAQ. The CDR3 nucleotides are TGTGCCAGCAGCTTAAGCGGGAACACTGAAGCTTTCTTT. Translated: CASSLSGNTEAFF.

The V and J genes are TRBV18 and TRBJ2-2, with TRBD1 identical over 7 bases. Germline assignment: CDR1 KGHSH and CDR2 LQKENI. The CDR3 is 15 amino acids. With 4 bases clipped from V and 2 bases from J, the junction kept 4 bases outside the gene matches. CDR3 sequence (DNA): TGTGCCAGCTCACTAGGACAGGTTAACACCGGGGAGCTGTTTTTT. This gives the protein CASSLGQVNTGELFF.

The CDR3 loop reads CASSEFGTDSNQPQHF. CDR3 nucleotide sequence: TGTGCCAGCAGTGAATTTGGGACAGATAGCAATCAGCCCCAGCATTTT. The V call is TRBV6-1, the J call TRBJ1-5, with TRBD1 matching 7 bases. The germline CDR1 and CDR2 sequences are MNHNS and SASEGT. Trimming removed 2 bases from V and 0 bases from J; junction bases left unmatched: 4. The CDR3 totals 16 residues.

V usage is TRBV7-2 and J usage is TRBJ2-7; 13 nucleotides line up with TRBD2. The junction had 7 bases not matched to a gene; V was cut back by 5 bases and J by 3 bases. Germline V gene data show CDR1 as SGHTA and CDR2 as FQGNSA. The CDR3 loop spans 16 amino acids. In nucleotides, the CDR3 is TGTGCCAGCAGCCCCCTAGGGACTAGCGGGAACTACGAGCAGTACTTC. It is translated as CASSPLGTSGNYEQYF.

The rearrangement uses TRBV29-1 and TRBJ2-3, with 7 nucleotides matching TRBD2. Per germline, CDR1 SQVTM and CDR2 ANQGSEA. The CDR3 has 16 amino acids. J gave up 0 bases and V 6 bases, and 12 bases lay outside the gene matches. The CDR3 loop is CSVRGPGLYSTDTQYF. Written as DNA, the CDR3 is TGCAGCGTGAGAGGGCCGGGACTATATAGCACAGATACGCAGTATTTT.

This clone occurred once. This chain uses TRBV4-2 with TRBJ1-3; D uncertain. The CDR3 totals 17 residues. V was shortened by 0 bases and J by 2 bases, with 14 bases between the two germline ends. Germline V gene lookup returns CDR1 LGHNA and CDR2 YNFKEQ. The CDR3 region is CASSQDPTFVTGNTIYF. The CDR3 DNA is TGTGCCAGCAGCCAAGACCCAACTTTCGTGACTGGAAACACCATATATTTT.

The chain joins TRBV6-5 to TRBJ1-1; 7 nucleotides agree with TRBD1. The germline V gene has CDR1 MNHEY and CDR2 SVGAGI. The CDR3 contains 13 residues. With 5 bases clipped from V and 8 bases from J, the junction kept 8 bases outside the gene matches. The CDR3 DNA is TGTGCCAGCAGTATCCAGGGGGAAGGAGAAGCTTTCTTT. Amino acid sequence: CASSIQGEGEAFF.

The rearrangement links TRBV12-3 or TRBV12-4 to TRBJ2-1; unclear D gene. V dropped 0 bases and J dropped 8 bases, with 8 bases sitting between them. The CDR3 totals 13 residues. The CDR3 nucleotides read TGTGCCAGCAGTTTAGCGGCGTCCCATGAGCAGTTCTTC. It encodes CASSLAASHEQFF.

The chain has TRBV18 and TRBJ1-2; D is possibly TRBD1 (5 bases). This CDR3 contains 13 residues. CDR1 and CDR2 from the germline V gene are KGHSH and LQKENI. Trimming stripped 6 bases from V and 8 bases from J, with 16 bases between. The CDR3 loop reads CASSTGQAEGYTF. DNA for the CDR3: TGTGCCAGCTCGACGGGGCAGGCGGAGGGCTACACCTTC.

The CDR3, as DNA: TGTGCCATCAGCCCAACACTGAACACTGAAGCTTTCTTT. Its translation is CAISPTLNTEAFF. The chain employs TRBV10-3 and TRBJ1-1, with no clear D. This CDR3 comprises 13 residues. V lost 6 bases to trimming and J lost 0 bases, with 8 bases between them. Germline CDR1 reads ENHRY; CDR2 reads SYGVKD.

This rearrangement joins TRBV13 to TRBJ2-3; D is unresolved. V was pared by 4 bases and J by 1 base, with 12 bases between. The CDR3 is 15 residues long. Germline CDR1 is PRHDT and CDR2 is FYEKMQ (reference sequence). CDR3 sequence (DNA): TGTGCCAGCAGCTCAGGTATGGGTCGCACAGATACGCAGTATTTT. This translates into CASSSGMGRTDTQYF.

The CDR3 sequence is CASSDRGVGEQYF. In DNA, the CDR3 is TGTGCCAGTAGCGACAGGGGGGTTGGAGAGCAGTACTTC. The chain combines TRBV19 with TRBJ2-7; 9 nucleotides line up with TRBD1. CDR3 size: 13 residues. Looked up from germline, CDR1 is LNHDA and CDR2 is SQIVND (reference sequence). J lost 7 bases, V lost 6 bases, and 7 bases had no gene match.

The chain is built from TRBV7-3 and TRBJ2-1; TRBD2 matches 11 bases. The V gene's germline CDR1 is SGHTA and CDR2 FQGTGA. This CDR3 has 16 residues. With V trimmed by 0 bases and J by 6 bases, 4 bases remained unmatched. Here the CDR3 reads CASSLTGTSGINEQFF. The CDR3, as DNA: TGTGCCAGCAGCTTAACCGGGACTAGCGGTATCAATGAGCAGTTCTTC.

J is TRBJ1-2 and V is TRBV6-5; D gene unclear. Germline V gene data show CDR1 as MNHEY and CDR2 as SVGAGI. This CDR3 comprises 11 residues. V was shortened by 0 bases and J by 5 bases, with 1 base between the two germline ends. This chain's CDR3 is CASSYSYGYTF. The CDR3 DNA follows: TGTGCCAGCAGTTACTCTTATGGCTACACCTTC.

J is TRBJ2-2 and V is TRBV9; 9 bases align to TRBD2. This CDR3 is 16 amino acids long. V shed 0 bases and J 5 bases; nucleotides not matched to a gene: 5. Germline CDR1 and CDR2: SGDLS and YYNGEE. The CDR3 here is CASSVGGRALTGELFF. In nucleotides, the CDR3 is TGTGCCAGCAGCGTAGGCGGGAGGGCCTTAACCGGGGAGCTGTTTTTT. Together with reference TRBV9 and TRBJ2-2, the CDR3 gives the full variable domain: DSGVTQTPKHLITATGQRVTLRCSPRSGDLSVYWYQQSLDQGLQFLIQYYNGEERAKGNILERFSAQQFPDLHSELNLSSLELGDSALYFCASSVGGRALTGELFFGEGSRLTVL.

The V gene is TRBV12-3 or TRBV12-4, the J gene TRBJ1-2; perhaps TRBD1 as D (5 bases). V lost 6 bases and J lost 7, with 15 bases in between. The CDR3 contains 13 residues. The CDR3 nucleotides are TGTGCCAGCAGCCTACAGGACAACGTTGGCTACACCTTC. Translation: CASSLQDNVGYTF.

J is TRBJ1-5 and V is TRBV28, with a weak D call TRBD1 (5 bases). CDR1 and CDR2 (germline): MDHEN, SYDVKM. The CDR3 is 14 residues long. V lost 5 bases to trimming and J lost 6 bases, with 14 bases between them. The CDR3 loop reads CASSPPRDSQPQHF. The CDR3 DNA reads TGTGCCAGCAGTCCCCCCAGGGATAGTCAGCCCCAGCATTTT.

V gene TRBV28 combines with J gene TRBJ2-7; TRBD1 agrees at 7 bases. Germline V CDR1 and CDR2: MDHEN, SYDVKM. This CDR3 is built from 12 residues. V shed 9 bases, J shed 6 bases, and the junction held 8 bases outside the gene matches. The CDR3 is CASRTGRAEQYF. In DNA form, the CDR3 reads TGTGCCAGTCGGACAGGTCGCGCCGAGCAGTACTTC.